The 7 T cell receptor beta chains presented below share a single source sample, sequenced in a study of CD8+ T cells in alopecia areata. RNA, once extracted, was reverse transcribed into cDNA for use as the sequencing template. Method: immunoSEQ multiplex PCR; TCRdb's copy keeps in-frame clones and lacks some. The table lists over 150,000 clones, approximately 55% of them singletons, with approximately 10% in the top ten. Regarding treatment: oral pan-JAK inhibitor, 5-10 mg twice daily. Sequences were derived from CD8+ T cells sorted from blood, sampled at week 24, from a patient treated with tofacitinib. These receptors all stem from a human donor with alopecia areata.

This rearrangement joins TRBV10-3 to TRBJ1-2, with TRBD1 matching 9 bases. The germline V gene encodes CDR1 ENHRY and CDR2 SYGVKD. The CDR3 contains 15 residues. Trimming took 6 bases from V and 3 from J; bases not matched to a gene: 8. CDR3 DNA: TGTGCCATCAGGACAGGACAGGGGACCGACTATGGCTACACCTTC. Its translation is CAIRTGQGTDYGYTF.

The CDR3 is CASSSGGVEAFF. In DNA form, the CDR3 reads TGCGCCAGCAGCTCAGGGGGAGTAGAAGCTTTCTTT. The chain links TRBV5-1 to TRBJ1-1, with 7 bases matching TRBD1. Germline V gene sequence: CDR1 SGHRS, CDR2 YFSETQ. Germline trimming cut 3 bases from V and 8 bases from J; bases unmatched to any gene: 4. The CDR3 length is 12 residues. The full variable domain, completed using reference TRBV5-1 and TRBJ1-1, is KAGVTQTPRYLIKTRGQQVTLSCSPISGHRSVSWYQQTPGQGLQFLFEYFSETQRNKGNFPGRFSGRQFSNSRSEMNVSTLELGDSALYLCASSSGGVEAFFGQGTRLTVV.

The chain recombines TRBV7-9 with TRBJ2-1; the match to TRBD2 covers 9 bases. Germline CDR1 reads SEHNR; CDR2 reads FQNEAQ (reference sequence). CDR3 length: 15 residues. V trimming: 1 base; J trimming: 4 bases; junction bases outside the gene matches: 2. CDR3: CASSLVAGDYNEQFF. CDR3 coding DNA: TGTGCCAGCAGCTTAGTAGCGGGGGATTACAATGAGCAGTTCTTC.

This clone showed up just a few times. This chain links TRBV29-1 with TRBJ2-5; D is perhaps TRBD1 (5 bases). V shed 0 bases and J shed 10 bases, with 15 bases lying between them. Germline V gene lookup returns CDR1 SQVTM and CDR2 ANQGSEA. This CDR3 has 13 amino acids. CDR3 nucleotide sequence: TGCAGCGTTGAAGAAAGGGGCAGAGACTTCCAGTACTTC. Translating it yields CSVEERGRDFQYF.

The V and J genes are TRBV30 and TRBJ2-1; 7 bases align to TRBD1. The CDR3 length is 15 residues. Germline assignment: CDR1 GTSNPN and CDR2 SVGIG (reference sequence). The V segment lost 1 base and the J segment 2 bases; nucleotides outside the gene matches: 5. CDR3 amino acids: CAWSEKTGTYNEQFF. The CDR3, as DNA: TGTGCCTGGAGTGAGAAGACAGGGACCTACAATGAGCAGTTCTTC.

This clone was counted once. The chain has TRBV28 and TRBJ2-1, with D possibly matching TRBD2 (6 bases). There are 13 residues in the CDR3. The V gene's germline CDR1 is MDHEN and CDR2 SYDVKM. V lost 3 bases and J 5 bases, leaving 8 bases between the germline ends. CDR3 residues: CASSLRTNNEQFF. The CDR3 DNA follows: TGTGCCAGCAGTTTGAGGACTAACAATGAGCAGTTCTTC. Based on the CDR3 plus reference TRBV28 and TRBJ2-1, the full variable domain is DVKVTQSSRYLVKRTGEKVFLECVQDMDHENMFWYRQDPGLGLRLIYFSYDVKMKEKGDIPEGYSVSREKKERFSLILESASTNQTSMYLCASSLRTNNEQFFGPGTRLTVL.

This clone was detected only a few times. CDR3 nucleotide sequence: TGTGCCAGCAGCTTAAAGGCTAGCGCGAATGAGCAGTTCTTC. Amino acids: CASSLKASANEQFF. The genes are TRBV7-8 and TRBJ2-1, with D possibly being TRBD2 (6 bases). Germline-derived CDR1 and CDR2 are SGHVS and FQNEAQ. Trimming pared 2 bases from V and 7 bases from J, leaving 12 bases between. The CDR3 covers 14 residues.